This paragraph reports one T cell receptor beta chain. The CDR3 totals 16 residues. Germline V CDR1 and CDR2: LNHDA, SQIVND (reference sequence). The J segment lost 4 bases and the V segment lost 0 bases, leaving 5 bases of the junction unmatched. This sample is drawn from a study of blood T cell repertoires in COVID-19. Overall study: The United States, Italy and Spain were the sources of the acute and convalescent COVID-19 samples.

Original analysis: Reference gene primer amplification yielded estimated nucleated cell counts. Method: immunoSEQ multiplex PCR; TCRdb's copy keeps in-frame clones and lacks some. From that table come the V and J calls and clone size; the DNA was used to work out D and trimming. The table records under 150,000 clones, more than 75% of them present only once. The sequence was collected from a man over 45 with active COVID-19. The chain combines TRBV19 with TRBJ2-2, with TRBD1 identical over 7 bases. Sequenced sample: peripheral blood. The CDR3 reads CASSIDPNRGTGELFF. Here the CDR3 DNA reads TGTGCCAGTAGTATAGATCCCAACAGGGGCACCGGGGAGCTGTTTTTT.